This T cell receptor beta chain was retrieved from a study of CD8 T cells in Susac syndrome. In the case of this clonotype: The junction does not match germline at one end; this may be a read error.

Germline V gene data show CDR1 as DFQATT and CDR2 as SNEGSKA (reference sequence). CDR3 length equals 12 residues. With random hexamers, roughly 0.45 to 1 ug RNA was reverse transcribed. Using its own MiXCR run on the immunoSEQ multiplex PCR reads, TCRdb lists one record per CDR3 protein. The table lists some 180,000 distinct CDR3 sequences, about 91% of them singletons. TCR beta from blood CD8+ and CD4+ T cells was sequenced. The sample was CD4+ T cells from PBMCs. The rearrangement uses TRBV20-1 and TRBJ2-3; D remains ambiguous. The origin of this receptor is a human donor with Susac syndrome. The CDR3 is CTARLNTDTQYF. The CDR3 DNA reads TGCACTGCTCGACTCAACACAGATACGCAGTATTTT.